This TCR beta chain was recovered during a study of TIL therapy for anti-PD-1-resistant metastatic lung cancer. On the study more broadly: By whole-exome sequencing, median non-synonymous tumor mutation burden was around 1.5 mutations per megabase. Study-wide points: Compared with baseline intratumoral T cells, expanded TIL cultures were more clonal and less diverse (roughly 6.3% vs 31%).

The time point was: pre-treatment sample, taken before nivolumab and TIL therapy. The tumor samples were excised metastases, mostly pleural nodules or supraclavicular lymph nodes. As concerns this clone: As yet, its antigen is unknown.

The libraries were made with immunoSEQ v3. Profiled with immunoSEQ multiplex PCR; TCRdb holds only in-frame clones, not every one. The data contain about 95,000 clones, under 70% of them singletons. Germline lookup yields CDR1 KGHSH and CDR2 LQKENI. The CDR3 length is 15 residues. V lost 4 bases, J lost 7 bases, and 10 bases stayed unmatched. The clonotype was recovered from a person aged 25 to 85 with non-small cell lung cancer. This chain uses TRBV18 with TRBJ2-1; TRBD1 matches at 7 bases. The sequencing here drew on tumor tissue, taken at baseline. The CDR3 nucleotides read TGTGCCAGCTCACTGGGGACAGTGCTCTCGAATGAGCAGTTCTTC. Protein product: CASSLGTVLSNEQFF.